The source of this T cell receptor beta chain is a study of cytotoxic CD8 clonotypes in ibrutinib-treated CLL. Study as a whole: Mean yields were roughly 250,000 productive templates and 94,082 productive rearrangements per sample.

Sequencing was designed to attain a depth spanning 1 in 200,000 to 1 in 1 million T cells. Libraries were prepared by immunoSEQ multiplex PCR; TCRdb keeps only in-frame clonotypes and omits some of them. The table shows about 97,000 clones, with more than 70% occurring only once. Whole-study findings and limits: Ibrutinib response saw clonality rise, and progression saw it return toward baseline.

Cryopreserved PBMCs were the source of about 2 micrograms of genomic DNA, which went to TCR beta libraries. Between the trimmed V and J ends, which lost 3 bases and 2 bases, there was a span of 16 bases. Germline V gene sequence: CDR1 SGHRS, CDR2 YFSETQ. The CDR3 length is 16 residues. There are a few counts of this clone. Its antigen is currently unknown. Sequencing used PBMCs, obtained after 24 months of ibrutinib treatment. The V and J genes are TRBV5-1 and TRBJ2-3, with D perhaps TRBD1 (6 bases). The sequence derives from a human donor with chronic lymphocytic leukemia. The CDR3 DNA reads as TGCGCCAGCAGCTCCAGGACAGCAGGGGCCACAGATACGCAGTATTTT. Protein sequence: CASSSRTAGATDTQYF.